This is a list of T cell receptor beta chains from one sample in a study of CD8+ T cells in alopecia areata. Only in-frame clones appear in the TCRdb table, and some are missing; sequencing was by immunoSEQ multiplex PCR. The sample lists some 120,000 clones; 50% to 60% were seen once. The input for sequencing was CD4+ T cells sorted from blood, taken at week 0. These receptors all come from a human donor with alopecia areata. Both conserved end residues are part of each CDR3. Fields, in order: V gene, D gene, clone size, J gene, CDR3 protein, CDR3 DNA. D genes are given only for firm matches. A clone size is listed for some rows: how often the clone was seen (once, few, many), or a class if it is expanded.

>TRBV7-8|-|-|TRBJ2-7
CASSPRQDYSYEQYF
TGTGCCAGCAGCCCCCGACAGGACTACTCCTACGAGCAGTACTTC
>TRBV6-5|-|-|TRBJ2-7
CATLLRRVPYEQYF
TGTGCCACCCTCCTGAGGAGGGTCCCCTACGAGCAGTACTTC
>TRBV5-1|-|-|TRBJ1-3
CASSSSGSSGNTIYF
TGCGCCAGCAGCTCCTCAGGGAGCTCTGGAAACACCATATATTTT
>TRBV7-2|-|-|TRBJ1-1
CASSLVSRGNTEAFF
TGTGCCAGCAGCTTAGTATCCCGTGGAAACACTGAAGCTTTCTTT
>TRBV7-6|TRBD1|-|TRBJ1-6
CASSRGQFNSPLHF
TGTGCCAGCAGCCGGGGACAGTTCAATTCACCCCTCCACTTT
>TRBV29-1|-|few|TRBJ1-1
CSVAHPNTEAFF
TGCAGCGTTGCCCACCCAAACACTGAAGCTTTCTTT
>TRBV2|TRBD1|-|TRBJ2-5
CASRQGAIEETQYF
TGTGCCAGCAGGCAGGGGGCGATCGAAGAGACCCAGTACTTC
>TRBV11-1|-|-|TRBJ1-2
CASSLGDSPYGYTF
TGTGCCAGCAGCTTAGGCGACTCTCCCTATGGCTACACCTTC
>TRBV4-2|TRBD1|-|TRBJ2-3
CASSRKTGTGKRTDTQYF
TGTGCCAGCAGCCGAAAAACGGGGACAGGGAAGCGCACAGATACGCAGTATTTT
>TRBV4-1|-|few|TRBJ2-5
CASSSPGGEETQYF
TGCGCCAGCAGCTCCCCCGGGGGCGAAGAGACCCAGTACTTC
>TRBV7-3|TRBD2|-|TRBJ2-2
CASSLKALAGGYTGELFF
TGTGCCAGCAGCTTAAAGGCCTTAGCGGGAGGGTACACCGGGGAGCTGTTTTTT
>TRBV30|-|-|TRBJ1-2
CAWTQADFYGYTF
TGTGCCTGGACCCAGGCAGATTTTTATGGCTACACCTTC
>TRBV4-2|TRBD1|-|TRBJ2-7
CASSHRDRDSYEQYF
TGTGCCAGCAGCCACCGGGACAGGGACTCCTACGAGCAGTACTTC
>TRBV27|TRBD1|-|TRBJ2-6
CASSLSGTGSGANVLTF
TGTGCCAGCAGTTTATCCGGGACAGGCTCTGGGGCCAACGTCCTGACTTTC
>TRBV28|-|-|TRBJ2-4
CASSLGGAAKNIQYF
TGTGCCAGCAGTTTGGGGGGGGCAGCCAAAAACATTCAGTACTTC
>TRBV2|-|-|TRBJ2-1
CASSEVRRGEQFF
TGTGCCAGCAGTGAAGTGCGGAGGGGTGAGCAGTTCTTC
>TRBV6-1|TRBD1|-|TRBJ1-4
CASSEGGTGNYEKLFF
TGTGCCAGCAGTGAAGGGGGGACAGGGAACTACGAAAAACTGTTTTTT
>TRBV19|-|few|TRBJ1-5
CASSGEGQPQHF
TGTGCCAGTTCAGGGGAAGGACAGCCCCAGCATTTT
>TRBV2|-|-|TRBJ1-2
CASRGYSGYTF
TGTGCCAGCAGGGGCTATTCTGGCTACACCTTC
>TRBV19|-|-|TRBJ1-2
CASTGGQAVWGYTF
TGTGCCAGTACCGGAGGGCAGGCTGTTTGGGGCTACACCTTC
>TRBV15|-|-|TRBJ1-2
CATSRVDSANYGYTF
TGTGCCACCAGCAGAGTCGACAGCGCTAACTATGGCTACACCTTC
>TRBV7-8|TRBD1|-|TRBJ1-5
CASSPSTGNQPQHF
TGTGCCAGCAGCCCATCGACAGGGAACCAGCCCCAGCATTTT
>TRBV7-9|TRBD1|few|TRBJ1-1
CASSGQGAGTEAFF
TGTGCCAGCAGCGGACAGGGGGCAGGGACTGAAGCTTTCTTT
>TRBV19|TRBD1|-|TRBJ1-5
CASRGTGPSNQPQHF
TGTGCCAGTAGGGGGACAGGGCCTAGCAATCAGCCCCAGCATTTT
>TRBV5-5|-|few|TRBJ2-7
CASSFGWYEQYF
TGTGCCAGCAGCTTCGGATGGTACGAGCAGTACTTC
>TRBV5-1|-|few|TRBJ2-1
CASSTGGQNNEQFF
TGCGCCAGCAGCACCGGGGGACAAAACAATGAGCAGTTCTTC
>TRBV7-2|-|-|TRBJ1-2
CASSVPGQNYGYTF
TGTGCCAGCAGCGTACCGGGACAAAACTATGGCTACACCTTC
>TRBV11-2|-|-|TRBJ2-6
CASSLGRSSGANVLTF
TGTGCCAGCAGCCTGGGACGGAGCTCTGGGGCCAACGTCCTGACTTTC
>TRBV5-1|TRBD1|few|TRBJ2-3
CASSLGTGGGKDTQYF
TGCGCCAGCAGCTTAGGGACAGGGGGTGGAAAAGATACGCAGTATTTT
>TRBV5-1|TRBD1|-|TRBJ1-5
CASSLGGGAGNQPQHF
TGCGCCAGCAGCTTGGGAGGGGGCGCCGGCAATCAGCCCCAGCATTTT
>TRBV5-6|-|-|TRBJ2-3
CASSFIRERTDTQYF
TGTGCCAGCAGCTTTATCCGGGAGAGGACAGATACGCAGTATTTT
>TRBV18|-|-|TRBJ1-1
CASSRPPRGTEAFF
TGTGCCAGCTCTCGCCCACCCAGGGGTACTGAAGCTTTCTTT
>TRBV11-2|TRBD2|-|TRBJ2-5
CASSLAGVGETQYF
TGTGCCAGCAGCTTGGCGGGAGTAGGAGAGACCCAGTACTTC
>TRBV29-1|TRBD1|-|TRBJ1-2
CSVVQTGKTGDYGYTF
TGCAGCGTCGTACAAACCGGCAAGACAGGGGACTATGGCTACACCTTC
>TRBV19|-|-|TRBJ1-1
CASSMGTGRSTEAFF
TGTGCCAGTAGTATGGGTACAGGGAGGTCGACTGAAGCTTTCTTT
>TRBV2|TRBD2|few|TRBJ2-1
CASSGWGLAGTDEQFF
TGTGCCAGCAGTGGTTGGGGACTAGCGGGGACCGATGAGCAGTTCTTC
>TRBV7-9|TRBD1|few|TRBJ2-2
CASSRGQGGLFF
TGTGCCAGCAGCCGAGGACAGGGTGGGCTGTTTTTT
>TRBV7-2|-|-|TRBJ1-3
CASSRATGSGNTIYF
TGTGCCAGCAGCCGCGCAACAGGGTCTGGAAACACCATATATTTT
>TRBV11-1|-|-|TRBJ2-6
CASSARGDGANVLTF
TGTGCCAGCAGCGCGCGCGGGGACGGGGCCAACGTCCTGACTTTC
>TRBV29-1|TRBD2|-|TRBJ2-1
CSVDWNVVGGSSYNEQFF
TGCAGCGTTGACTGGAACGTAGTGGGCGGGAGCTCCTACAATGAGCAGTTCTTC
>TRBV15|-|-|TRBJ1-4
CATSRTSTAFEKLFF
TGTGCCACCAGCAGAACCTCGACAGCGTTTGAAAAACTGTTTTTT
>TRBV19|-|few|TRBJ2-2
CASRHLGAGELFF
TGTGCCAGTAGACACCTTGGAGCCGGGGAGCTGTTTTTT
>TRBV9|-|-|TRBJ2-7
CASSVGLDTSYEQYF
TGTGCCAGCAGCGTAGGATTGGACACCTCCTACGAGCAGTACTTC
>TRBV4-1|-|-|TRBJ2-7
CASSHDGRGPSYEQYF
TGCGCCAGCAGCCATGACGGGCGGGGGCCCTCCTACGAGCAGTACTTC
>TRBV9|-|-|TRBJ1-2
CASSVKGVANYGYTF
TGTGCCAGCAGCGTAAAGGGTGTAGCTAACTATGGCTACACCTTC
>TRBV30|TRBD2|-|TRBJ2-7
CAWSVRGFSGGRSYEQYF
TGTGCCTGGAGTGTACGAGGGTTCAGCGGCGGGAGGAGTTACGAGCAGTACTTC
>TRBV5-1|-|-|TRBJ2-7
CASSLDPSSYEQYF
TGCGCCAGCAGCTTGGACCCTAGCTCCTACGAGCAGTACTTC
>TRBV6-5|-|-|TRBJ1-5
CATQRGIYSNQPQHF
TGTGCCACGCAACGGGGCATTTATAGCAATCAGCCCCAGCATTTT
>TRBV25-1|TRBD1|-|TRBJ2-4
CASSATGDQNIQYF
TGTGCCAGCAGTGCCACAGGGGATCAAAACATTCAGTACTTC
>TRBV9|-|-|TRBJ2-3
CASTSSGFSTDTQYF
TGTGCCAGCACTTCCAGCGGGTTTAGCACAGATACGCAGTATTTT
>TRBV7-9|TRBD1|few|TRBJ2-6
CASSPGQGSSGANVLTF
TGTGCCAGCAGCCCAGGACAGGGGAGCTCTGGGGCCAACGTCCTGACTTTC
>TRBV5-1|TRBD2|few|TRBJ2-3
CASSTGGLAITDTQYF
TGCGCCAGCAGCACCGGGGGACTAGCGATCACAGATACGCAGTATTTT
>TRBV5-4|TRBD1|-|TRBJ2-3
CASYRDRHTDTQYF
TGTGCCAGCTACCGGGACAGGCACACAGATACGCAGTATTTT
>TRBV11-2|-|-|TRBJ2-3
CASSRGPADTQYF
TGTGCCAGCAGCCGAGGGCCCGCGGATACGCAGTATTTT
>TRBV7-2|-|-|TRBJ2-7
CASSYQAPNLGYEQYF
TGTGCCAGCAGCTACCAGGCCCCCAATTTAGGGTACGAGCAGTACTTC
>TRBV7-9|-|-|TRBJ2-1
CASSPLRVGAYNEQFF
TGTGCCAGCAGCCCATTAAGGGTAGGGGCCTACAATGAGCAGTTCTTC
>TRBV19|-|-|TRBJ2-5
CASSSSGRPGQETQYF
TGTGCCAGTAGTTCGTCGGGACGGCCGGGCCAAGAGACCCAGTACTTC
>TRBV5-1|-|few|TRBJ1-2
CASRRDGPYGYTF
TGCGCCAGCAGACGGGACGGGCCTTATGGCTACACCTTC